Listed below are T cell receptor beta chains from one sample, sequenced in a study of radiation and T cells in renal cell carcinoma. Sequencing was performed with immunoSEQ multiplex PCR; in TCRdb, only in-frame clones are kept and a portion is missing. The table records roughly 120,000 clones, around 84% of them present only once. Sequenced here: blood, sampled from a patient whose treatment included radiotherapy and nephrectomy. These receptors all stem from a woman aged 55-69 years with renal cell carcinoma. Each CDR3 is given with its conserved first and last residue. Fields, in order: V gene, J gene, D gene, clone size, CDR3 DNA, CDR3 protein. D genes are given only for firm matches. Expanded clones are given a class, and other clones once, few, many or no size at all.

>TRBV2|TRBJ1-2|.|.
TGTGCCAGCAGTGATCATTTGAGGGGTTATGGCTACACCTTC
CASSDHLRGYGYTF
>TRBV6-5|TRBJ2-5|.|.
TGTGCCAGCAGTGAAACTAGATACGAGACCCAGTACTTC
CASSETRYETQYF
>TRBV29-1|TRBJ2-1|TRBD2|.
TGCAGCGTGGGACCGGGGGGGAATGAGCAGTTCTTC
CSVGPGGNEQFF
>TRBV18|TRBJ1-1|.|.
TGTGCCAGCTCACCACCCCCCCCCAGGCAAACTGAAGCTTTCTTT
CASSPPPPRQTEAFF
>TRBV5-1|TRBJ1-1|TRBD1|.
TGCGCCAGCAGCCGTGGGACAGGCGAGAACACTGAAGCTTTCTTT
CASSRGTGENTEAFF
>TRBV7-9|TRBJ2-2|.|.
TGTGCCAGACGGGGGTCCACCGGGGAGCTGTTTTTT
CARRGSTGELFF
>TRBV19|TRBJ1-3|TRBD1|many
TGTGCCAGTAGTATCGACCGGGACAGGTCTGGAAACACCATATATTTT
CASSIDRDRSGNTIYF
>TRBV9|TRBJ2-1|.|.
TGTGCCAGCAGCAAGGGACCGGGCACTCGGGGTGAGCAGTTCTTC
CASSKGPGTRGEQFF
>TRBV7-9|TRBJ2-1|.|.
TGTGCCAGCAGCGTTGGGAACAATGAGCAGTTCTTC
CASSVGNNEQFF
>TRBV19|TRBJ1-1|TRBD1|.
TGTGCCAGTAGTATAAATGGACAGGGGGGAACTGAAGCTTTCTTT
CASSINGQGGTEAFF
>TRBV7-2|TRBJ2-1|TRBD1|.
TGTGCCAGCAGCCGGCCGGGACAGGGGGTCTACAATGAGCAGTTCTTC
CASSRPGQGVYNEQFF
>TRBV2|TRBJ1-1|TRBD1|.
TGTGCCAGCAGTCTAGACAGGGCAAGAAGGTCTGAAGCTTTCTTT
CASSLDRARRSEAFF
>TRBV6-6|TRBJ1-1|TRBD1|once
TGTGCCAGCAGTTACTACGGACAGGGGGTTACTGAAGCTTTCTTT
CASSYYGQGVTEAFF
>TRBV1|TRBJ2-1|.|.
TGCACCAGCAGCCAAGAAAATCGGACTAGCGGGGAAGAATACAATGAGCAGTTCTTC
CTSSQENRTSGEEYNEQFF
>TRBV6-5|TRBJ2-7|.|.
TGTGCCAGCAGTGGACACCTCTACGAGCAGTACTTC
CASSGHLYEQYF
>TRBV5-1|TRBJ2-7|.|.
TGCGCCAGCAGCCCCGGAGCCAGTCTTCGATCCTACGAGCAGTACTTC
CASSPGASLRSYEQYF
>TRBV7-8|TRBJ2-4|.|.
TGTGCCAGCAGCTTAGGCAGGGCTGACATTCAGTACTTC
CASSLGRADIQYF
>TRBV6-6|TRBJ1-4|.|.
TGTGCCAGCAGTCGGGGAGGAGAAAAACTGTTTTTT
CASSRGGEKLFF
>TRBV7-9|TRBJ2-3|TRBD2|.
TGTGCCAGCAGCTTAAGTAGCGGGAGTTTTTCGGGTACGCAGTATTTT
CASSLSSGSFSGTQYF
>TRBV10-3|TRBJ2-7|.|many
TGTGCCACAAGGACATCTACAAACTACGAGCAGTACTTC
CATRTSTNYEQYF
>TRBV18|TRBJ2-7|.|.
TGTGCCAGCTCACGCGACGTTACGGGGGAGCAGTACTTC
CASSRDVTGEQYF
>TRBV18|TRBJ2-1|.|.
TGTGCCAGCTCACCACGAGGAGGCAGTGAGCAGTTCTTC
CASSPRGGSEQFF
>TRBV1|TRBJ2-7|.|few
TGCACCAGCAGCCATGGGTTCTACGAGCAGTACTTC
CTSSHGFYEQYF
>TRBV19|TRBJ2-2|TRBD1|.
TGTGCCAGTACGGACAGGGGTAACACCGGGGAGCTGTTTTTT
CASTDRGNTGELFF
>TRBV5-1|TRBJ1-1|.|.
TGCGCCAGCAGCTTGGAAGTAGGGCACTCAAAAGCGGCTTTCTTT
CASSLEVGHSKAAFF
>TRBV29-1|TRBJ2-7|TRBD1|.
TGCAGCGTTAGAACAGGGGGTTCCTACGAGCAGTACTTC
CSVRTGGSYEQYF
>TRBV6-5|TRBJ2-3|TRBD1|.
TGTGCCAGCAGACTTCTACAGGGGGCGATAGATACGCAGTATTTT
CASRLLQGAIDTQYF
>TRBV5-1|TRBJ2-5|.|few
TGCGCCAGCAGGTCCGGGACCCTTCGCAAAGAGACCCAGTACTTC
CASRSGTLRKETQYF
>TRBV19|TRBJ1-2|TRBD1|.
TGTGCCAGTAGTCCATCGGGACAGGGAGGGATTAACTATGGCTACACCTTC
CASSPSGQGGINYGYTF
>TRBV28|TRBJ1-2|.|.
TGTGCCAGCAGTTTTTCCCACCTTTATGGCTACACCTTC
CASSFSHLYGYTF
>TRBV27|TRBJ2-7|.|.
TGTGCCAGCAGTCCCATAGGGGGAGGGGAGTACGAGCAGTACTTC
CASSPIGGGEYEQYF
>TRBV7-9|TRBJ1-1|TRBD1|.
TGTGCCAGCACTGGGGGACAGGGGTTGAAGAACACTGAAGCTTTCTTT
CASTGGQGLKNTEAFF
>TRBV19|TRBJ2-3|TRBD2|once
TGTGCCAGTAGTCCACTAGCGGGAGTTACAGATACGCAGTATTTT
CASSPLAGVTDTQYF
>TRBV7-2|TRBJ1-2|TRBD1|.
TGTGCCAGCAGCTCCTGGGACAGAAGCTATGGCTACACCTTC
CASSSWDRSYGYTF
>TRBV6-1|TRBJ1-1|.|.
TGTGCCAGCAGTGAAATGTGGACGGGGCCTGAAGCTTTCTTT
CASSEMWTGPEAFF
>TRBV7-9|TRBJ1-5|.|few
TGTGCCAGCAGCGCCCAATCTGGCCAGCCCCAGCATTTT
CASSAQSGQPQHF
>TRBV6-1|TRBJ1-5|.|.
TGTGCCAGCAGTAGGGACGCCTACAATCAGCCCCAGCATTTT
CASSRDAYNQPQHF
>TRBV5-1|TRBJ2-2|.|.
TGCGCCAGCAGCTTGGCCACGCAGGACACCGGGGAGCTGTTTTTT
CASSLATQDTGELFF
>TRBV28|TRBJ1-1|.|.
TGTGCCAGCAGTGTAGGCCCCGGGACACTGAACACTGAAGCTTTCTTT
CASSVGPGTLNTEAFF
>TRBV6-5|TRBJ1-5|TRBD1|.
TGTGCCAGCAGGCGGGGACAGCTCAATCAGCCCCAGCATTTT
CASRRGQLNQPQHF
>TRBV29-1|TRBJ1-2|.|few
TGCAGCGTTGGGGGAGACTATGGCTACACCTTC
CSVGGDYGYTF
>TRBV19|TRBJ1-1|.|.
TGTGCCAGTAGTATGAACGCCGCAGGGAGTAGGACTGAAGCTTTCTTT
CASSMNAAGSRTEAFF
>TRBV5-1|TRBJ2-7|.|few
TGCGCCAGCAGCTTGGGAACCCTCTTGTACGAGCAGTACTTC
CASSLGTLLYEQYF
>TRBV5-1|TRBJ1-1|.|few
TGCGCCAGCAGCTTACAGGGCCTAGCTGAAGCTTTCTTT
CASSLQGLAEAFF
>TRBV5-5|TRBJ1-1|.|.
TGTGCCAGCAGCTCGAGGTCAGGGGTCGACACTGAAGCTTTCTTT
CASSSRSGVDTEAFF
>TRBV5-4|TRBJ1-2|.|.
TGTGCCAGCAGCTATGGATATGGCTACACCTTC
CASSYGYGYTF
>TRBV5-6|TRBJ2-7|.|.
TGTGCCAGCAGCTTGGACGGGGGTTACTACGAGCAGTACTTC
CASSLDGGYYEQYF
>TRBV7-3|TRBJ1-1|.|.
TGTGCCAGCAGCTTGCCGGGACGACAAGCTTTCTTT
CASSLPGRQAFF
>TRBV6-5|TRBJ1-1|.|.
TGTGCCAGCAGTTACAGGAAGACTGAAGCTTTCTTT
CASSYRKTEAFF
>TRBV5-1|TRBJ1-1|.|.
TGCGCCAGCAGTTCCGGGACGGCAGCAGGAGAAGCTTTCTTT
CASSSGTAAGEAFF
>TRBV29-1|TRBJ2-5|.|.
TGCAGCGCCTTTGGGACACAAGAGACCCAGTACTTC
CSAFGTQETQYF
>TRBV5-1|TRBJ2-5|.|.
TGCGCCAGCAGCTTGCCCAACCCCCAAGAGACCCAGTACTTC
CASSLPNPQETQYF
>TRBV9|TRBJ1-1|.|.
TGTGCCAGCAGCCCTGACACCTTGAACACTGAAGCTTTCTTT
CASSPDTLNTEAFF
>TRBV6-5|TRBJ2-7|.|.
TGTGCCAGCAGTGTCGGGGGCGGCACCTACGAGCAGTACTTC
CASSVGGGTYEQYF
>TRBV7-7|TRBJ2-5|TRBD2|.
TGTGCTAGCAGCTTAAACGCCTACGGGGGGGAGACCCAGTACTTC
CASSLNAYGGETQYF
>TRBV18|TRBJ1-1|TRBD1|.
TGTGCCAGCTCACTGTTTACAGGGGAGAACACTGAAGCTTTCTTT
CASSLFTGENTEAFF
>TRBV28|TRBJ1-2|.|.
TGTGCCAGCTTTGGCGGCTATGGCTACACCTTC
CASFGGYGYTF
>TRBV27|TRBJ2-1|.|.
TGTGCCAGCAGTTTATGGGGCGTGAGAGAGCAGTTCTTC
CASSLWGVREQFF
>TRBV5-4|TRBJ2-3|TRBD1|.
TGTGCCAGCAGCAGGTGGGACAGGAGCACAGATACGCAGTATTTT
CASSRWDRSTDTQYF